These 18 T cell receptor beta chains were sequenced from one sample in a study of human T cells and chemical hapten exposure. Time point noted: patch test 2, 6 weeks after DPC sensitization. Treatment in this sample: therapeutic diphenylcyclopropenone sensitization with weekly scalp DPC. TCRdb reprocessed the RACE reads with MiXCR, giving one entry per CDR3 protein. The sample has 80,000 to 100,000 distinct CDR3 sequences; 7% to 10% are singletons. Sequenced here: whole blood, sampled in connection with sensitization to the hapten diphenylcyclopropenone (DPC). These receptors were obtained from a woman aged 40 to 49 with alopecia areata. Some clones in this sample may be carry-over from other donors' samples.

This clonotype occurred a few times. This sequence joins TRBV23-1 and TRBJ2-7, with a tentative D call TRBD2 (5 bases). Being an ORF, TRBV23-1 has a function that is uncertain. V was pared by 3 bases and J by 4 bases, with 16 bases between. The length of the CDR3 is 15 residues. Written as DNA, the CDR3 is TGCGCCAGCAGTCATTCGCTAGCCGAGGATTACGAGCAGTACTTC. Translating gives CASSHSLAEDYEQYF.

This clonotype was seen many times. The chain links TRBV4-1 to TRBJ2-6, with a weak D call TRBD1 (6 bases). Trimming removed 0 bases at V and 2 bases at J, with 8 bases between. Germline assignment: CDR1 MGHRA and CDR2 YSYEKL. The CDR3 runs to 16 residues. CDR3 loop: CASSQDPGAGANVLTF. The CDR3 bases are TGCGCCAGCAGCCAAGATCCAGGGGCTGGGGCCAACGTCCTGACTTTC.

The rearrangement uses TRBV28 and TRBJ2-7, with 8 bases fitting TRBD1. Germline trimming cut 3 bases from V and 5 bases from J; bases unmatched to any gene: 3. Looked up from germline, CDR1 is MDHEN and CDR2 is SYDVKM. The CDR3 contains 13 residues. This CDR3 reads CASSLYRGDEQYF. Written as DNA, the CDR3 is TGTGCCAGCAGTTTGTACAGGGGGGACGAGCAGTACTTC.

This clonotype was counted many times. The chain has TRBV6-2 or TRBV6-3 and TRBJ2-7, with D possibly matching TRBD2 (6 bases). Germline loops: CDR1 MNHEY, CDR2 SVGEGT. The germline V and J ends were trimmed by 0 bases and 4 bases, with 13 bases remaining between them. CDR3 length: 15 amino acids. The CDR3 here is CASSYSYSGQYEQYF. The DNA of the CDR3 is TGTGCCAGCAGTTACTCGTACAGCGGGCAATACGAGCAGTACTTC.

As DNA, the CDR3 is TGTGCCAGCAGCGTAGAAGTTGGGCTTGGAGAGACCCAGTACTTC. Protein product: CASSVEVGLGETQYF. The rearrangement links TRBV9 to TRBJ2-5; D is unresolved. The V gene lost 0 bases and the J gene lost 4 bases, with 13 bases spanning the gap. The CDR3 length is 15 residues. Germline V gene sequence: CDR1 SGDLS, CDR2 YYNGEE.

This clonotype was seen ten or more times. The chain combines TRBV7-9 with TRBJ2-3; the D is unclear. This CDR3 spans 11 amino acids. Germline lookup yields CDR1 SEHNR and CDR2 FQNEAQ (reference sequence). V was trimmed by 8 bases and J by 4 bases, leaving 7 bases between them. CDR3: CASSESDTQYF. In DNA, the CDR3 is TGTGCCAGCTCAGAGTCAGATACGCAGTATTTT.

This clonotype has at least ten counts. The chain is built from TRBV29-1 and TRBJ2-3; TRBD2 aligns across 9 bases. The germline V gene has CDR1 SQVTM and CDR2 ANQGSEA. The V gene end was trimmed by 4 bases and the J gene end by 5 bases; junction bases not matched to a gene: 1. The CDR3 is 12 amino acids. CDR3 bases: TGCAGCGTTGGAGCGGGGGGAGATACGCAGTATTTT. The encoded protein is CSVGAGGDTQYF.

This clonotype was detected ten times or more. This chain connects TRBV19 to TRBJ1-2; D call uncertain. This CDR3 contains 14 residues. Deletions cut 3 bases from V and 2 bases from J, with 10 bases between. Germline V gene lookup returns CDR1 LNHDA and CDR2 SQIVND (reference sequence). The CDR3 region has the DNA TGTGCCAGTAGTATGGACGGCGTCAACTATGGCTACACCTTC. Its protein is CASSMDGVNYGYTF. The whole variable domain, filled in from reference TRBV19 and TRBJ1-2, reads DGGITQSPKYLFRKEGQNVTLSCEQNLNHDAMYWYRQDPGQGLRLIYYSQIVNDFQKGDIAEGYSVSREKKESFPLTVTSAQKNPTAFYLCASSMDGVNYGYTFGSGTRLTVV.

This clonotype has at least ten counts. The chain couples TRBV29-1 to TRBJ2-7; D assignment may be TRBD1 or TRBD2 (5 bases each). CDR1 is SQVTM and CDR2 is ANQGSEA in the germline V gene. The V gene lost 6 bases and the J gene lost 2 bases, with 20 bases spanning the gap. The CDR3 runs 15 residues. The CDR3 spells CSVERVGQSAYEQYF. The CDR3 DNA reads as TGCAGCGTCGAGAGGGTTGGACAATCCGCCTACGAGCAGTACTTC.

This clonotype occurred many times. This chain uses TRBV29-1 with TRBJ1-2; D ambiguous. Trimming took off 7 bases at V and 13 bases at J, with 19 bases between the two ends. CDR1 SQVTM and CDR2 ANQGSEA come from the germline V gene. This CDR3 has 11 residues. CDR3 bases: TGCAGCGCCGAAAGCCCTACTATAGGCACCTTC. Protein sequence: CSAESPTIGTF.

Worth noting for this clonotype: The junction does not match germline at one end; this may be a read error. The V call is TRBV12-3 or TRBV12-4, the J call TRBJ1-1; 7 nucleotides match TRBD1. This CDR3 region has 15 residues. The CDR3 region has the DNA TGTGCCAGCACCTTGGGACAGCTACTGAACACTGAAGCTTCCTTT. It codes for CASTLGQLLNTEASF.

This clonotype has more than one count but fewer than ten. The V and J genes are TRBV6-1 and TRBJ1-1; no clear D gene. V was cut by 7 bases and J by 4 bases, with 13 bases left in between. The CDR3 loop spans 13 amino acids. CDR1 and CDR2 (germline): MNHNS, SASEGT. This chain's CDR3 is CASTRGLGTEAFF. The CDR3 DNA is TGTGCCAGCACCCGGGGTTTGGGCACTGAAGCTTTCTTT.

The sample holds many counts of this clonotype. The chain employs TRBV28 and TRBJ2-7; 7 bases are shared with TRBD1. V lost 5 bases, J lost 1 base, and 11 bases stayed unmatched. CDR3 length equals 16 residues. Germline V CDR1 and CDR2: MDHEN, SYDVKM. The DNA for the CDR3 is TGTGCCAGCAGTCTTGACTATCGGGACAGATCCTACGAGCAGTACTTC. Protein: CASSLDYRDRSYEQYF.

This clonotype occurred a few times. This rearrangement joins TRBV5-1 to TRBJ2-3; the D gene is possibly TRBD1 (5 bases). Germline CDR1 reads SGHRS; CDR2 reads YFSETQ. The CDR3 runs 14 residues. V was pared by 0 bases and J by 6 bases, with 11 bases between. CDR3 region: CASSLAQGMDTQYF. CDR3 DNA: TGCGCCAGCAGCTTGGCCCAGGGTATGGATACGCAGTATTTT.

This clonotype has just a few counts. The J gene is TRBJ2-7, the V gene TRBV5-4; TRBD1 matches 9 bases. Losses at the gene ends were 4 bases for V and 7 bases for J; bases not matched to a gene: 6. Germline V gives CDR1 SGHNT, CDR2 YYREEE (reference sequence). CDR3 length: 13 amino acids. CDR3 DNA sequence: TGTGCCAGCAGCCCGGGGACAGGGAATGAGCAGTACTTC. Protein: CASSPGTGNEQYF.

Many counts were recorded for this clonotype. The chain links TRBV6-6 to TRBJ1-5; 9 nucleotides line up with TRBD1. This CDR3 contains 15 residues. Losses at the gene ends were 7 bases for V and 6 bases for J; bases not matched to a gene: 10. Germline CDR1 and CDR2: MNHNY and SVGAGI (reference sequence). CDR3 protein: CASINRGQGIQPQHF. The CDR3 region has the DNA TGTGCCAGCATAAACCGGGGACAGGGTATTCAGCCCCAGCATTTT.

This chain uses TRBV7-6 with TRBJ2-2; 7 nucleotides line up with TRBD1. Germline V CDR1 and CDR2: SGHVS, FNYEAQ. V shed 5 bases and J 4 bases; nucleotides not matched to a gene: 10. The CDR3 runs to 16 residues. The CDR3 is CASSPRQGHGTGELFF. DNA for the CDR3: TGTGCCAGCAGCCCTAGACAGGGTCACGGCACCGGGGAGCTGTTTTTT.

This clonotype was seen only a few times. The V and J genes are TRBV4-1 and TRBJ1-2; D not certain. V lost 0 bases and J 2 bases, leaving 10 bases between the germline ends. Germline CDR1 reads MGHRA; CDR2 reads YSYEKL. The CDR3 spans 15 residues. For the CDR3, the DNA is TGCGCCAGCAGCCAAGACTGGACTGACAACTATGGCTACACCTTC. Its translation is CASSQDWTDNYGYTF.